This T cell receptor beta chain was sequenced in a study of OX40 agonist ivuxolimab in advanced cancers. Study overall: Every patient in dose escalation had hepatocellular carcinoma, melanoma, renal cell or head and neck cancer.

Measured with immunoSEQ multiplex PCR; TCRdb has only the in-frame clones, and not every one. Of roughly 75,000 clones in the sample, 90% were seen once. This CDR3 is 12 amino acids long. V was clipped by 1 base and J by 5 bases, with 5 bases between them. A word on this clone: Its antigen remains unknown.

Findings and caveats of the study: Clonal expansion was seen in CD4+ and CD8+ blood T cells by week 6 at 0.1 to 3.0 mg/kg. In the expanded peripheral T cells, antigen specificity was never determined. In CD8+ T cells, expanded clones were on average more numerous than in CD4+.

V usage is TRBV23-1 and J usage is TRBJ1-2; no definite D call. TRBV23-1 is an ORF; its function is uncertain. Here the sequenced sample was CD4+ or CD8+ T cells sorted from blood, taken in a trial of the OX40 agonist ivuxolimab. This receptor was obtained from an adult with an advanced solid tumor such as melanoma, head and neck, liver or kidney cancer. The CDR3 protein is CASSQFRYGYTF. In nucleotides, the CDR3 is TGCGCCAGCAGTCAATTCCGATATGGCTACACCTTC.